This TCR beta chain was identified during a study of blood T cell repertoires in COVID-19. In germline, CDR1 is SGHAT, CDR2 FQDESV (reference sequence). V lost 4 bases to trimming and J lost 4 bases; unmatched junction nucleotides: 3. This CDR3 is 15 amino acids long. What the recovered Cohort 3 donors had was two negative PCRs, clearance, or symptom resolution. TCRdb's table, derived via immunoSEQ multiplex PCR, lists solely in-frame clones and lacks some. Here the sample spans 150,000 or so clones, about 80% being singletons. V gene TRBV11-1 combines with J gene TRBJ2-3, with 12 bases identical to TRBD2. Sequences were obtained from PBMCs or T cells enriched from blood (not recorded which). This sequence was found in a man aged 45-60 years who had recovered from COVID-19. This chain's CDR3 is CASSSSGGVPDTQYF. CDR3 bases: TGTGCCAGCAGCTCTAGCGGGGGGGTACCAGATACGCAGTATTTT. The variable domain in full, completed from reference TRBV11-1 and TRBJ2-3, reads EAEVAQSPRYKITEKSQAVAFWCDPISGHATLYWYRQILGQGPELLVQFQDESVVDDSQLPKDRFSAERLKGVDSTLKIQPAELGDSAMYLCASSSSGGVPDTQYFGPGTRLTVL.